Listed here are 7 T cell receptor beta chains from one sample, sequenced in a study of T cells in Graves' hyperthyroidism and ophthalmopathy. Amplification yielded TCR beta CDR3 regions, with RNA transcripts as the source. HTBI primers were used for first-round RT-PCR of the TCR CDR3. MiXCR, applied by TCRdb to the multiplex PCR reads, yields one record per CDR3 protein. The sample shows hundreds of thousands of distinct CDR3 sequences, roughly 16% of them seen only once. What was sequenced was blood. The receptors were sampled from a woman aged 40 to 50 with Graves' ophthalmopathy.

This clonotype was seen repeatedly, ten times or more. A clone one base away is much larger, so this may be a read error. CDR3 loop: CASSGLRTGGNEQFF. The CDR3 bases are TGTGCCAGCAGTGGTCTCAGGACAGGGGGGAATGAGCAGTTCTTC. The chain carries TRBV2 and TRBJ2-1, with TRBD1 matching 10 bases. This CDR3 spans 15 amino acids. The ends lost 4 bases at V and 7 bases at J; junction bases unmatched: 7. From germline, CDR1 is SNHLY and CDR2 FYNNEI.

This clonotype was detected many times. CDR3 nucleotide sequence: TGCGCCAGCAGCGGGGGGATCCAGCCAGGTCTGCGCACAGATACGCAGTATTTT. Its translation: CASSGGIQPGLRTDTQYF. The genes are TRBV5-1 and TRBJ2-3, with a weak D call TRBD2 (6 bases). V was pared by 4 bases and J by 1 base, with 22 bases between. Germline loops: CDR1 SGHRS, CDR2 YFSETQ. There are 18 residues in the CDR3.

This clonotype has at least ten counts. The chain recombines TRBV12-3 or TRBV12-4 with TRBJ2-2; 7 nucleotides match TRBD1. The CDR3 has 17 amino acids. Trimming at V came to 4 bases and at J to 5 bases, leaving 13 bases not matched to a gene. The CDR3 reads CASSSNTGVEWTGELFF. In nucleotides, the CDR3 is TGTGCCAGCAGTTCAAATACAGGGGTAGAATGGACCGGGGAGCTGTTTTTT.

Many counts were recorded for this clonotype. J is TRBJ1-1 and V is TRBV7-8; 7 positions agree with TRBD1. Germline V gives CDR1 SGHVS, CDR2 FQNEAQ. This CDR3 is built from 15 residues. The J segment lost 0 bases and the V segment lost 5 bases, leaving 6 bases of the junction unmatched. In DNA, the CDR3 is TGTGCCAGCAGCCAAACAGGGGCCATGAACACTGAAGCTTTCTTT. Translated, it gives CASSQTGAMNTEAFF.

Many counts were recorded for this clonotype. The chain couples TRBV30 to TRBJ1-1; D is unresolved. CDR1 GTSNPN and CDR2 SVGIG come from the germline V gene (reference sequence). V lost 5 bases and J 4 bases, leaving 8 bases between the germline ends. The CDR3 sequence is 11 residues long. The CDR3 region is CAWDRTTEAFF. DNA for the CDR3: TGTGCCTGGGACCGAACCACTGAAGCTTTCTTT.

This sequence joins TRBV6-1 and TRBJ2-3, with 8 nucleotides matching TRBD1. The germline V gene encodes CDR1 MNHNS and CDR2 SASEGT. The CDR3 has 16 amino acids. V trimming: 5 bases; J trimming: 2 bases; junction bases outside the gene matches: 9. The chain's CDR3 is CASSSDRGRITDTQYF. CDR3 nucleotides: TGTGCCAGCAGTTCAGACAGGGGCAGGATCACAGATACGCAGTATTTT.

This clonotype was seen a handful of times. The rearrangement links TRBV6-4 to TRBJ1-1; TRBD1 matches 7 bases. Germline CDR1 is MRHNA and CDR2 is SNTAGT. This CDR3 is 14 amino acids long. V shed 5 bases and J 1 base; nucleotides not matched to a gene: 4. CDR3 sequence: CASSTGVENTEAFF. CDR3 nucleotide sequence: TGTGCCAGCAGTACAGGGGTAGAGAACACTGAAGCTTTCTTT.